The entry that follows covers one T cell receptor beta chain sequence. What it binds is not known. The sample belongs to a study of T cells in localized non-small cell lung cancer. Data came from immunoSEQ multiplex PCR; TCRdb stores just in-frame clones and leaves some out. The table lists about 30,000 clones, 87% of them singletons, with 6.8% in the top ten. The CDR3 contains 16 residues. The germline CDR1 and CDR2 sequences are MDHEN and SYDVKM. V trimming: 8 bases; J trimming: 4 bases; junction bases outside the gene matches: 10. Study results and limitations: Heterogeneity is still possible, as just one tumor region was sequenced. Uninvolved adjacent lung had the highest recorded T cell clonality, with tumor below it. Patients showing higher blood T cell density tended to see longer overall survival.

The chain couples TRBV28 to TRBJ2-2; 10 bases map to TRBD1. The receptor comes from a male donor at least 60 years old with stage I lung adenocarcinoma. The input for sequencing was peripheral blood, taken before any cancer treatment. CDR3: CASQTGGRVVTGELFF. DNA of the CDR3: TGTGCCAGCCAGACAGGGGGCCGGGTGGTCACCGGGGAGCTGTTTTTT.